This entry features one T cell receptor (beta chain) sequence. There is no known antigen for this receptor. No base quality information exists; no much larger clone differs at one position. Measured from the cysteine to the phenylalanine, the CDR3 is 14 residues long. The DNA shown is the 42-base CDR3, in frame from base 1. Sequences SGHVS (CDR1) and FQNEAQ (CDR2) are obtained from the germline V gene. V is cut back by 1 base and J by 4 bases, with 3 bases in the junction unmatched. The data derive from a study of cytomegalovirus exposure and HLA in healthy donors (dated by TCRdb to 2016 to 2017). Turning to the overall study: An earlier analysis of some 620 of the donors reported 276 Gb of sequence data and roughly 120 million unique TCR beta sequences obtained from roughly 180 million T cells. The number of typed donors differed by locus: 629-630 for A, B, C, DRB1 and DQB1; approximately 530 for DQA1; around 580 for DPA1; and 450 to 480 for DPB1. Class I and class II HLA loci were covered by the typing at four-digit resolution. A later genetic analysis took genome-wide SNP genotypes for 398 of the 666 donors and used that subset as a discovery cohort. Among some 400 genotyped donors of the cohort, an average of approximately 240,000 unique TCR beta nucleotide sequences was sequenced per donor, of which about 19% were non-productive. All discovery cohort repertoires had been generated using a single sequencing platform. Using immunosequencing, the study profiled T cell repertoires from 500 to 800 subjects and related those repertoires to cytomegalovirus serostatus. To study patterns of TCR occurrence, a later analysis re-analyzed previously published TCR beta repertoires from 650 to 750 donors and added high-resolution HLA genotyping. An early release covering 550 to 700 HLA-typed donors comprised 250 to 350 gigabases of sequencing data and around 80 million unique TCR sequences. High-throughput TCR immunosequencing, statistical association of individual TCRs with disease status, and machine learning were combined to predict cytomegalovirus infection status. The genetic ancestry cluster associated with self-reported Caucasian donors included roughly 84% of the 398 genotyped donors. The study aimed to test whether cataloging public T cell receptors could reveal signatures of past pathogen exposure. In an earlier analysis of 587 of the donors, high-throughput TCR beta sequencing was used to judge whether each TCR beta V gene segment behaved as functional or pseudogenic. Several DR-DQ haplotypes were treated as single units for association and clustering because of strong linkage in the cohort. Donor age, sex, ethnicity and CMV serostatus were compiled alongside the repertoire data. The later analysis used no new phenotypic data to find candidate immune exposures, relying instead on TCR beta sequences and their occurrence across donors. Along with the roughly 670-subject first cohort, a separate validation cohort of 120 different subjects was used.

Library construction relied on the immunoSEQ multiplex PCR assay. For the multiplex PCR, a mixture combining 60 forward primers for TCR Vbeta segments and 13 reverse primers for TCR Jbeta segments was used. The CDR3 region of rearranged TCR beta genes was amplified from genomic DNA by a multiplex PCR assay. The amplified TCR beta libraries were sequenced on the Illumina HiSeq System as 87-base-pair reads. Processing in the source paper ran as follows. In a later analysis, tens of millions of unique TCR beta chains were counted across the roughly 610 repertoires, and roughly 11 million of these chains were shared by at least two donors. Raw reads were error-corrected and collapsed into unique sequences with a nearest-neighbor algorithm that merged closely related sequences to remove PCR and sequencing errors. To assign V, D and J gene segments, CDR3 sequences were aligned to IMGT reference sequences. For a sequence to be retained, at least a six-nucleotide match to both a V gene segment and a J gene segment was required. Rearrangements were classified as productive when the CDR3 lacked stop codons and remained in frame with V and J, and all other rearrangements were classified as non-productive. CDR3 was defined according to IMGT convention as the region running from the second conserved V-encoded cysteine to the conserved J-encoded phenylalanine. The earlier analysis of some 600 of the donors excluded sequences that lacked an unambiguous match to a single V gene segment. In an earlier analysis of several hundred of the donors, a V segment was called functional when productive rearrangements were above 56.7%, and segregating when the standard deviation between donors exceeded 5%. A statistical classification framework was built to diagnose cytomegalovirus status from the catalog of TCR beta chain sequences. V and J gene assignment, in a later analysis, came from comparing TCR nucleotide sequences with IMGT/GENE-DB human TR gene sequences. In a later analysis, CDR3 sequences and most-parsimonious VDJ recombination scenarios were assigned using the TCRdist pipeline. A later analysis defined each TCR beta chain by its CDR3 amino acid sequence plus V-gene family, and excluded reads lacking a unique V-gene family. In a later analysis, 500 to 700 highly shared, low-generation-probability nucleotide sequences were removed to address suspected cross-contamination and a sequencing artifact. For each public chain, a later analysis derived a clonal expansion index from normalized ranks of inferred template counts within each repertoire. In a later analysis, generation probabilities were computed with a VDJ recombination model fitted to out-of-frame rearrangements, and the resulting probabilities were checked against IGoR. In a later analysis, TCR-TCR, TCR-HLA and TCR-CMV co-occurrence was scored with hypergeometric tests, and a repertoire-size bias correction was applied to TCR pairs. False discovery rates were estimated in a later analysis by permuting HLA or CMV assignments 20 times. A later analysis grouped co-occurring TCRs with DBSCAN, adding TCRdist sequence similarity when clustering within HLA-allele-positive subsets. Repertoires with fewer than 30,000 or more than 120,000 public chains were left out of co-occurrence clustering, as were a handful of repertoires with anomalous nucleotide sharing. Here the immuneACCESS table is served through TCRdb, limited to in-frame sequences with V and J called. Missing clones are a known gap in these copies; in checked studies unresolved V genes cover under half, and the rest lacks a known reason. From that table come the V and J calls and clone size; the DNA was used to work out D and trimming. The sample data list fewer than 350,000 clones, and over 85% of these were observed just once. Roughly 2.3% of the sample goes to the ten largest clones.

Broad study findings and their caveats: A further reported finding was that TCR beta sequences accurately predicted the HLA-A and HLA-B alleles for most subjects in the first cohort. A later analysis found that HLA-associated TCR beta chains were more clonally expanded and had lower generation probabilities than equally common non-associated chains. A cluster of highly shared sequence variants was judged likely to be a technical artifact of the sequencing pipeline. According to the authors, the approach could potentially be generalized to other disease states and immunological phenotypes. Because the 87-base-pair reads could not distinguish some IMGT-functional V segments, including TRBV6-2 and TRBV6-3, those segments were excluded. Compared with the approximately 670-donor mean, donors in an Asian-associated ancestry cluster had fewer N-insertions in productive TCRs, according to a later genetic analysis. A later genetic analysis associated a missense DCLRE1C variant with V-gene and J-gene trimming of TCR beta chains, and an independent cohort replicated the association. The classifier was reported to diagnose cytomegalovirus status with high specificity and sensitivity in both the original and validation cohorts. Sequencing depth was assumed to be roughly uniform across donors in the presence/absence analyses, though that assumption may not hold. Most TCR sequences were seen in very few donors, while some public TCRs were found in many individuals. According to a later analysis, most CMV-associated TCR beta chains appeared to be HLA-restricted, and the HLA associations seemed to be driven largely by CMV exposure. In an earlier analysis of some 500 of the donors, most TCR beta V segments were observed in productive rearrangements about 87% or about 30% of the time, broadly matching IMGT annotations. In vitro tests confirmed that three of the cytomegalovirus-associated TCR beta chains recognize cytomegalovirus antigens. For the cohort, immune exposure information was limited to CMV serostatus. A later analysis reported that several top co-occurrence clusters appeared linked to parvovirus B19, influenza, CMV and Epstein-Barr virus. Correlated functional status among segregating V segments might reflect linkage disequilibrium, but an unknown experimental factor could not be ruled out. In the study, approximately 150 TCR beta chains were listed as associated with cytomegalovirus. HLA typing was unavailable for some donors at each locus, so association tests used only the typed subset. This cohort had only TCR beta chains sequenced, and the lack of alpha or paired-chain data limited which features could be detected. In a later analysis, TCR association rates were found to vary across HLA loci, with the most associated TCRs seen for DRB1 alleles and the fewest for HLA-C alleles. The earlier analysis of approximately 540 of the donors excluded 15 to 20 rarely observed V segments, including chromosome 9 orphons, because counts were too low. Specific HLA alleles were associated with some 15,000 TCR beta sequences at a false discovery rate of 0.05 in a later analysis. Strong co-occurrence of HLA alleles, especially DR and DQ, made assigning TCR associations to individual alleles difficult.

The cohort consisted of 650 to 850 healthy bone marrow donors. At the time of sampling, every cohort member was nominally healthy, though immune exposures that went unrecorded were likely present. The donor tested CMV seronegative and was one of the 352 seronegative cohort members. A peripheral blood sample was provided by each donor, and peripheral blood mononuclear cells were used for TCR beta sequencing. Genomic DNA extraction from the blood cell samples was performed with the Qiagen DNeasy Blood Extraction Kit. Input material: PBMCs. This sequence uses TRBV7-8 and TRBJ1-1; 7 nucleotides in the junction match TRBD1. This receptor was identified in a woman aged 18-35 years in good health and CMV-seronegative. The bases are TGTGCCAGCAGCTTAGTGAGGGGGCGCACTGAAGCTTTCTTT. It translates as CASSLVRGRTEAFF.